A single sample is the source of the 19 T cell receptor beta chains below, sequenced in a study of T cell repertoires in cytomegalovirus infection. These receptors have no identified antigens. TCRdb independently ran MiXCR on the reads; one entry per CDR3 protein. In the table there are 570,000 or so distinct CDR3 sequences, 40% of which are singletons. This material consisted of cultured PBMCs, taken from culture after CMV antigen stimulation. All receptors derive from a human donor in good health (CMV status not recorded). Some clones in this sample may be carry-over from other donors' samples.

The V gene is TRBV19, the J gene TRBJ1-1; 7 bases match TRBD1. The trim removed 4 bases at V and 5 bases at J, leaving 13 bases unmatched. Germline CDR1 reads LNHDA; CDR2 reads SQIVND (reference sequence). The CDR3 loop spans 16 amino acids. CDR3 region: CASSRTGAGLGTEAFF. The CDR3, as DNA: TGTGCCAGTAGTAGAACAGGGGCGGGATTAGGGACTGAAGCTTTCTTT.

This clonotype appeared a few times. The V and J genes are TRBV11-1 and TRBJ1-6; no reliable D call. Germline CDR1 is SGHAT and CDR2 is FQDESV (reference sequence). The V and J ends lost 3 bases and 15 bases respectively, with 21 bases between them. The CDR3 has 15 amino acids. As DNA, the CDR3 is TGTGCCAGCAGCTTCAGCCTCGGAGGAGCGCAGCTCCTCCACTTT. It translates to CASSFSLGGAQLLHF.

About this clonotype itself: No conserved phenylalanine or tryptophan ends this CDR3, so it is likely a read error. This chain uses TRBV7-2 with TRBJ2-7, with TRBD1 matching 8 bases. CDR3 length: 16 amino acids. In germline, CDR1 is SGHTA, CDR2 FQGNSA. With V trimmed by 0 bases and J by 2 bases, 6 bases remained unmatched. The CDR3 loop is CASSLAPGTGAYEQYL. The CDR3 nucleotides read TGTGCCAGCAGCTTAGCCCCTGGGACAGGAGCCTACGAGCAGTACCTC.

V gene TRBV2 combines with J gene TRBJ1-1; a weak D match, TRBD1 (6 bases). The CDR3 extends over 14 amino acids. Germline V gives CDR1 SNHLY, CDR2 FYNNEI. V was pared by 10 bases and J by 2 bases, with 17 bases between. CDR3 in DNA: TGTGCCACCAACTCCGGGACAAAAAACACTGAAGCTTTCTTT. Its translation: CATNSGTKNTEAFF.

The CDR3, as DNA: TGTGCCTGGAGTCGGACTACCCGGATGGCCGGGGAGCTGTTTTTT. Protein product: CAWSRTTRMAGELFF. The chain carries TRBV30 and TRBJ2-2, with a tentative D call TRBD2 (6 bases). This CDR3 region has 15 residues. V was clipped by 2 bases and J by 6 bases, with 16 bases between them. The germline V gene encodes CDR1 GTSNPN and CDR2 SVGIG (reference sequence).

For the CDR3, the DNA is TGTGCCACCAGCAGGACCCGAGCCCGGGATCAGCCCCAGCATTTT. Translating it yields CATSRTRARDQPQHF. V gene TRBV15 combines with J gene TRBJ1-5; D call uncertain. CDR1 is LNHNV and CDR2 is YYDKDF in the germline V gene (reference sequence). Trimming shortened V by 3 bases and J by 5 bases, and 14 bases separated the two germline ends. The CDR3 extends over 15 amino acids. The full variable domain, its missing parts supplied by reference TRBV15 and TRBJ1-5, is DAMVIQNPRYQVTQFGKPVTLSCSQTLNHNVMYWYQQKSSQAPKLLFHYYDKDFNNEADTPDNFQSRRPNTSFCFLDIRSPGLGDTAMYLCATSRTRARDQPQHFGDGTRLSIL.

Comment on this clonotype: An end of the junction differs from the germline gene, which may be a read error. J is TRBJ2-3 and V is TRBV7-2; either TRBD1 or TRBD2 may supply D (5 bases each). The CDR3 length is 15 residues. Germline V gives CDR1 SGHTA, CDR2 FQGNSA. The CDR3 DNA follows: TGTGCCAGCAGGTTAGTGGGCCTGGGGGCAGATACGCAGTATTTT. Amino acids: CASRLVGLGADTQYF.

This clonotype has only one observation. The chain employs TRBV6-2 or TRBV6-3 and TRBJ1-5; 9 bases fit TRBD1. J was trimmed by 4 bases and V by 0 bases; bases with no gene match: 13. CDR1 is MNHEY and CDR2 is SVGEGT in the germline V gene. The CDR3 totals 19 residues. The CDR3 loop is CASSYSIGAGQGLNQPQHF. The CDR3 coding sequence is TGTGCCAGCAGTTACTCAATCGGGGCGGGACAGGGCCTAAATCAGCCCCAGCATTTT.

This chain uses TRBV4-1 with TRBJ2-7; possibly TRBD1 for D (5 bases). The CDR3 has 15 residues. Trimming took 1 base from V and 2 from J, leaving 12 bases between them. Germline V gene data show CDR1 as MGHRA and CDR2 as YSYEKL. The CDR3 DNA is TGCGCCAGCAGCCAAGTAAGGCAGGGCACCTACGAGCAGTACTTC. The encoded protein is CASSQVRQGTYEQYF.

V and J are TRBV7-8 and TRBJ2-5, with D possibly being TRBD1 or TRBD2 (5 bases each). CDR3 length equals 14 residues. Germline CDR1 SGHVS, CDR2 FQNEAQ. Trimming pared 3 bases from V and 2 bases from J, leaving 10 bases between. CDR3 coding DNA: TGTGCCAGCAGCTTCACCGGGGCTCAAGAGACCCAGTACTTC. It is translated as CASSFTGAQETQYF.

This clonotype was observed a handful of times. The chain couples TRBV7-9 to TRBJ2-1; D unresolved. The germline CDR1 and CDR2 sequences are SEHNR and FQNEAQ (reference sequence). The ends were cut back, 5 bases at V and 6 bases at J, with 8 bases in the middle. The CDR3 is made up of 12 amino acids. As DNA, the CDR3 is TGTGCCAGCAGCCGCGACCCCAATGAGCAGTTCTTC. Translated: CASSRDPNEQFF.

Worth noting for this clonotype: A junction end diverges from the germline sequence, so it may reflect a read error. The chain is built from TRBV6-1 and TRBJ2-6; weak D call: TRBD1 (5 bases). Per the germline V gene, CDR1 is MNHNS and CDR2 is SASEGT. The CDR3 is 17 amino acids. The CDR3 coding sequence is TGTGCCAGCAGGGACCGGACGGCTAGTTCTGGGGCCAACGTCCTGAATTTC. As protein: CASRDRTASSGANVLNF.

V usage is TRBV7-9 and J usage is TRBJ2-7, with D unclear. The V gene lost 1 base and the J gene lost 5 bases, with 12 bases spanning the gap. Germline V lookup: CDR1 SEHNR, CDR2 FQNEAQ (reference sequence). There are 14 residues in the CDR3. CDR3 protein: CASSLVGAMDEQYF. DNA of the CDR3: TGTGCCAGCAGCTTAGTGGGTGCAATGGACGAGCAGTACTTC.

J is TRBJ2-4 and V is TRBV6-6, with 7 nucleotides matching TRBD1. Germline V CDR1 and CDR2: MNHNY, SVGAGI (reference sequence). CDR3 length equals 14 residues. V shed 5 bases, J shed 5 bases, and the junction held 6 bases outside the gene matches. The CDR3 protein is CASSQVQGQNIQYF. As DNA, the CDR3 is TGTGCCAGCAGTCAAGTACAGGGGCAAAACATTCAGTACTTC.

Ten or more counts support this clonotype. The gene calls are TRBV14 and TRBJ2-1; D not resolved. Germline V CDR1 and CDR2: SGHDN, FVKESK. Trimming removed 0 bases from V and 9 bases from J, with 15 bases in between. This CDR3 is 15 amino acids long. In nucleotides, the CDR3 is TGTGCCAGCAGCCAAGATGGTATGGCGTGGGGTGAGCAGTTCTTC. Encoded protein: CASSQDGMAWGEQFF. Complete variable domain (other parts from reference TRBV14 and TRBJ2-1): EAGVTQFPSHSVIEKGQTVTLRCDPISGHDNLYWYRRVMGKEIKFLLHFVKESKQDESGMPNNRFLAERTGGTYSTLKVQPAELEDSGVYFCASSQDGMAWGEQFFGPGTRLTVL.

This chain connects TRBV4-3 to TRBJ2-3; 7 nucleotides align to TRBD2. Germline V gene data show CDR1 as LGHNA and CDR2 as YSLEER. The CDR3 length is 15 residues. Germline trimming cut 3 bases from V and 0 bases from J; bases unmatched to any gene: 3. The CDR3 region has the DNA TGCGCCAGCAGCCAGGGAGGGGCTAGCACAGATACGCAGTATTTT. Protein product: CASSQGGASTDTQYF.

This clonotype was detected only a few times. CDR3 nucleotides: TGTGCCAGCAGCTATCGGGGACAGATCCGCTCCTACGAGCAGTACTTC. It translates to CASSYRGQIRSYEQYF. The genes are TRBV7-8 and TRBJ2-7, with 7 bases lining up with TRBD1. The germline V gene encodes CDR1 SGHVS and CDR2 FQNEAQ. The CDR3 extends over 16 amino acids. Unmatched junction bases numbered 9, after V lost 4 bases and J lost 0 bases. Supplemented by reference TRBV7-8 and TRBJ2-7, the full variable domain reads GAGVSQSPRYKVAKRGQDVALRCDPISGHVSLFWYQQALGQGPEFLTYFQNEAQLDKSGLPSDRFFAERPEGSVSTLKIQRTQQEDSAVYLCASSYRGQIRSYEQYFGPGTRLTVT.

This clonotype was observed a few times. This chain uses TRBV20-1 with TRBJ2-4, with 7 bases matching TRBD2. The CDR3 covers 15 residues. Germline-derived CDR1 and CDR2 are DFQATT and SNEGSKA (reference sequence). J gave up 10 bases and V 5 bases, and 17 bases lay outside the gene matches. CDR3 sequence: CSAGENRLAELIQYF. DNA for the CDR3: TGCAGTGCTGGTGAAAATCGGCTAGCGGAGCTGATTCAGTACTTC.

This clonotype was counted a single time. The chain joins TRBV6-1 to TRBJ1-3; the match to TRBD1 covers 7 bases. CDR1 is MNHNS and CDR2 is SASEGT in the germline V gene. This CDR3 has 15 residues. With V trimmed by 7 bases and J by 1 base, 7 bases remained unmatched. CDR3 region: CASNYRGGSGNTIYF. Here the CDR3 DNA reads TGTGCCAGCAATTACAGGGGAGGATCTGGAAACACCATATATTTT.